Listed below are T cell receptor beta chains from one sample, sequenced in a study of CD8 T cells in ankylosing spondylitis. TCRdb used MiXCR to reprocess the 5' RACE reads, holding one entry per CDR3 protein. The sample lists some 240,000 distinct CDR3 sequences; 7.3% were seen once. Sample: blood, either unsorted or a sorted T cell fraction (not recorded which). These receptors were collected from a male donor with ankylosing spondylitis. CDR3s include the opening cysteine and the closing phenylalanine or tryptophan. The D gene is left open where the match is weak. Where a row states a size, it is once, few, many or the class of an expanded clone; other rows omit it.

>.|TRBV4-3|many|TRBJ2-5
CASSQVTADQETQYF
TGCGCCAGCAGCCAAGTGACGGCAGACCAAGAGACCCAGTACTTC
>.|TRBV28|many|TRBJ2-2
CASSPLRELFF
TGTGCCAGCAGTCCCCTACGGGAGCTGTTTTTT
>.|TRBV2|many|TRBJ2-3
CASKYPSAGRSTDTQYF
TGTGCCAGCAAGTACCCCTCCGCGGGAAGAAGCACAGATACGCAGTATTTT
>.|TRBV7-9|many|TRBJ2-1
CASSETGTENNEQFF
TGTGCCAGCAGCGAAACCGGGACCGAGAACAATGAGCAGTTCTTC
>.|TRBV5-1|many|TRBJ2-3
CASSYTGRGADTQYF
TGCGCCAGCAGCTACACAGGGCGCGGGGCAGATACGCAGTATTTT
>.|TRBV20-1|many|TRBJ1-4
CSASRELQETKRTNEKLFF
TGCAGTGCTTCCAGGGAGCTCCAAGAAACAAAACGAACTAATGAAAAACTGTTTTTT
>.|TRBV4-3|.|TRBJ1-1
CASSQDQVDIDEAFF
TGCGCCAGCAGCCAAGATCAAGTGGACATCGATGAAGCTTTCTTT
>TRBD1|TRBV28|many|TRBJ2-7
CASSDRGKYEQYF
TGTGCCAGTTCGGACAGGGGGAAATACGAGCAGTACTTC
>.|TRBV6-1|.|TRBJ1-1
CARGRPVNTEAFF
TGTGCCAGGGGTCGCCCCGTGAACACTGAAGCTTTCTTT
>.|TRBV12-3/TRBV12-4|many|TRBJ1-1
CASTPGRANTEAFF
TGTGCCAGCACCCCGGGACGGGCGAACACTGAAGCTTTCTTT
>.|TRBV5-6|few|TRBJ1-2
CASSLARSVISRGYTF
TGTGCCAGCAGCTTGGCCCGGTCAGTTATAAGTCGTGGCTACACCTTC
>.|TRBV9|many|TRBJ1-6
CASSVGGSRNSPLHF
TGTGCCAGCAGCGTAGGCGGCTCCCGGAATTCACCCCTCCACTTT
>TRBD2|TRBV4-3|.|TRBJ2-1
CASSQELAGGFHNEQFF
TGCGCCAGCAGCCAAGAGCTAGCGGGAGGGTTTCACAATGAGCAGTTCTTC
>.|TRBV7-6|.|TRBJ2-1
CASSLAVQPSYNEQFF
TGTGCCAGCAGCTTAGCAGTGCAGCCCTCCTACAATGAGCAGTTCTTC
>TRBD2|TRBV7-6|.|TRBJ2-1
CASSRGLAPSSYNEQFF
TGTGCCAGCAGCCGAGGACTAGCCCCCAGCTCCTACAATGAGCAGTTCTTC
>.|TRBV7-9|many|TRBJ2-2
CASSPAELFF
TGTGCCAGCAGCCCAGCTGAGCTGTTTTTT
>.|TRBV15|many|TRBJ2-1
CATSHGNEQFF
TGTGCCACGAGCCACGGTAATGAGCAGTTCTTC
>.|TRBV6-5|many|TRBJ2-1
CASSYGGGYNEQFF
TGTGCCAGCAGTTACGGGGGTGGTTACAATGAGCAGTTCTTC
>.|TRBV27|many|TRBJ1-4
CASSLGRGVEKLFF
TGTGCCAGCAGTTTGGGCAGGGGAGTTGAAAAACTGTTTTTT
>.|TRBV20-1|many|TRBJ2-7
CSVRVIDSPYEQYF
TGCAGTGTCCGCGTGATAGACAGTCCCTACGAGCAGTACTTC
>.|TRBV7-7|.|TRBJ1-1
CASSRTANTEAFF
TGTGCTAGCAGCCGGACGGCGAACACTGAAGCTTTCTTT
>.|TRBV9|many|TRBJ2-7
CASSVGRDHEQYF
TGTGCCAGCAGCGTAGGCAGGGACCACGAGCAGTACTTC
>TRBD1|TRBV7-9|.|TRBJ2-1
CASSLMGQGVNEQFF
TGTGCCAGCAGCTTAATGGGACAGGGAGTCAATGAGCAGTTCTTC
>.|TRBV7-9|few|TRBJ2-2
CASSLSTVAPTGELFF
TGTGCCAGCAGCTTATCAACCGTGGCCCCCACCGGGGAGCTGTTTTTT
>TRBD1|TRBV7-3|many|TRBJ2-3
CASSLIHHGQGGTDTQYF
TGTGCCAGCAGCTTGATTCATCATGGACAGGGAGGCACAGATACGCAGTATTTT
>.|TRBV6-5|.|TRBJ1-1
CASSYLPRPGAMPEAFF
TGTGCCAGCAGTTACCTTCCGCGGCCGGGGGCGATGCCTGAAGCTTTCTTT
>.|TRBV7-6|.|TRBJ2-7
CASSLGWEEQYF
TGTGCCAGCAGCTTAGGTTGGGAAGAGCAGTACTTC
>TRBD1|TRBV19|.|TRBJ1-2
CASDRGDYGYTF
TGTGCCAGCGACAGGGGGGACTATGGCTACACCTTC
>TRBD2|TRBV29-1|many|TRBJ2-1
CSGTPSGRAVDEQFF
TGCAGCGGGACCCCTAGCGGGAGGGCCGTGGATGAGCAGTTCTTC
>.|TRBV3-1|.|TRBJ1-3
CASSLGGPNSGNTIYF
TGTGCCAGCAGCCTTGGGGGACCGAACTCTGGAAACACCATATATTTT